This T cell receptor (beta chain) was retrieved from a study of T cells in Graves' hyperthyroidism and ophthalmopathy. About the study: Upon initial diagnosis and before any treatment, peripheral blood was collected.

Study-wide results and limits: Appearing also in blood were most of the thyroid clonotypes expanded above 0.001. Ophthalmopathy could be told apart from stable hyperthyroidism with a 13 V-J model.

Ten or more counts support this clonotype. Its antigen is not identified. RNA transcripts gave rise to amplified TCR beta CDR3 regions. HTBI primers drove first-round RT-PCR of the TCR CDR3. TCRdb independently ran MiXCR on the multiplex PCR reads; one entry per CDR3 protein. The table has about 690,000 distinct CDR3 sequences, roughly 17% seen once. This receptor was obtained from a man aged 45-60 years with Graves' hyperthyroidism. Sequencing used blood.

CDR3 nucleotides: TGTGCCAGCACCCCGCCCGGCCGGAACACCGGGGAGCTGTTTTTT. Protein sequence: CASTPPGRNTGELFF. The V gene is TRBV7-9, the J gene TRBJ2-2; D is uncertain. This CDR3 has 15 residues. V lost 7 bases, J lost 1 base, and 13 bases lay in between. Germline loops: CDR1 SEHNR, CDR2 FQNEAQ (reference sequence).